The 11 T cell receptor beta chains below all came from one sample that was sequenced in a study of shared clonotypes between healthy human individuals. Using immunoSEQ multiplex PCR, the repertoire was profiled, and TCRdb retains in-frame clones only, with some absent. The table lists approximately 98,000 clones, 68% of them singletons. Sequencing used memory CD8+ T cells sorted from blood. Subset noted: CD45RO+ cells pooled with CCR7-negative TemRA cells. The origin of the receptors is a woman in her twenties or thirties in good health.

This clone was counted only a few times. CDR3 sequence (DNA): TGTGCCAGCAGTGTAACATCTCTCGGGGCCAACGTCCTGACTTTC. Translation gives CASSVTSLGANVLTF. The chain recombines TRBV25-1 with TRBJ2-6; D uncertain. The CDR3 has 15 amino acids. The V gene lost 4 bases and the J gene lost 4 bases, with 11 bases spanning the gap. The germline V gene encodes CDR1 MGHDK and CDR2 SYGVNS.

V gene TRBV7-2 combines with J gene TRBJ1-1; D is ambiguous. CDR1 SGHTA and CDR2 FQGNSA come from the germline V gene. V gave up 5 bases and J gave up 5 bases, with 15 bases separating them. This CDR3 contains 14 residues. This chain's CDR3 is CASSARQLGTEAFF. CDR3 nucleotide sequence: TGTGCCAGCAGCGCCCGTCAGCTCGGGACTGAAGCTTTCTTT.

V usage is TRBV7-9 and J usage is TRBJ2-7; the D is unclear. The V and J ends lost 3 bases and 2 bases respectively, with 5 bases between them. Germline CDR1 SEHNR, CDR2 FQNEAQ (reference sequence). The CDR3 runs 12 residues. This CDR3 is CASSFTAYEQYF. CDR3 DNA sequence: TGTGCCAGCAGCTTTACAGCCTACGAGCAGTACTTC. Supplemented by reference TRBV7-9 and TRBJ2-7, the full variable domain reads DTGVSQNPRHKITKRGQNVTFRCDPISEHNRLYWYRQTLGQGPEFLTYFQNEAQLEKSRLLSDRFSAERPKGSFSTLEIQRTEQGDSAMYLCASSFTAYEQYFGPGTRLTVT.

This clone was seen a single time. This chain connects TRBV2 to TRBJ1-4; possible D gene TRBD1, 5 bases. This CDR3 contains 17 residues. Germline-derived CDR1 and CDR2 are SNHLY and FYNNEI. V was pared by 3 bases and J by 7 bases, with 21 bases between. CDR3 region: CASSELQVRGASEKLFF. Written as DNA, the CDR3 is TGTGCCAGCAGTGAGCTCCAGGTGCGGGGCGCCAGTGAAAAACTGTTTTTT.

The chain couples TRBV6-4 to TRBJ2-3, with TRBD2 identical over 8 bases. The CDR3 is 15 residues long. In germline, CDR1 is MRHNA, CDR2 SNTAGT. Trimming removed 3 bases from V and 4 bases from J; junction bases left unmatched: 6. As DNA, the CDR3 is TGTGCCAGCAGTGAAGGGGCGGGAGGATCAGATACGCAGTATTTT. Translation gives CASSEGAGGSDTQYF.

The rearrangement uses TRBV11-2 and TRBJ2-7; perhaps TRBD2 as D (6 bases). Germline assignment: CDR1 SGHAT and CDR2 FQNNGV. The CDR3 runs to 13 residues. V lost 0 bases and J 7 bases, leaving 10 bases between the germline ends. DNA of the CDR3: TGTGCCAGCAGCTTAGACGGAGGGCGAGAGCAGTACTTC. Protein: CASSLDGGREQYF.

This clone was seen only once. This CDR3 is CASNRLAELYEQYF. The CDR3 DNA sequence: TGTGCCAGCAACCGACTAGCGGAGCTTTACGAGCAGTACTTC. The V call is TRBV6-1, the J call TRBJ2-7; 9 bases map to TRBD2. The V gene end was trimmed by 7 bases and the J gene end by 4 bases; junction bases not matched to a gene: 8. Per germline, CDR1 MNHNS and CDR2 SASEGT. The CDR3 extends over 14 amino acids.

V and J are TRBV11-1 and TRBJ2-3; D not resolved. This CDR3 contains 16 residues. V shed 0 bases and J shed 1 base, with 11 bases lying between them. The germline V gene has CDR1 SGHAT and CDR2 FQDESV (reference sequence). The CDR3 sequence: CASSLALGRGTDTQYF. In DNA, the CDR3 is TGTGCCAGCAGCTTAGCGCTGGGTCGCGGCACAGATACGCAGTATTTT. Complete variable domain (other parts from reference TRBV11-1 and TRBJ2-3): EAEVAQSPRYKITEKSQAVAFWCDPISGHATLYWYRQILGQGPELLVQFQDESVVDDSQLPKDRFSAERLKGVDSTLKIQPAELGDSAMYLCASSLALGRGTDTQYFGPGTRLTVL.

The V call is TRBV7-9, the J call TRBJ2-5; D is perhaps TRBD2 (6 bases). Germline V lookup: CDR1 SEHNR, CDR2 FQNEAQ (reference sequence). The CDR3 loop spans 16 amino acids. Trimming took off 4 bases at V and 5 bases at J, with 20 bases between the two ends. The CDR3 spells CASSSSWPSGGETQYF. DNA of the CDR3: TGTGCCAGCAGCTCTTCTTGGCCCAGTGGGGGGGAGACCCAGTACTTC.

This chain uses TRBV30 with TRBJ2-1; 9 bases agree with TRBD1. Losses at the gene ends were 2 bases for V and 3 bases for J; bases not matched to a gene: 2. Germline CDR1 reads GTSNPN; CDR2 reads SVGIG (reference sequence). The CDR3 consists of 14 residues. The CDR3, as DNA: TGTGCCTGGAGTCTGACAGGGGGCTACAATGAGCAGTTCTTC. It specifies CAWSLTGGYNEQFF.

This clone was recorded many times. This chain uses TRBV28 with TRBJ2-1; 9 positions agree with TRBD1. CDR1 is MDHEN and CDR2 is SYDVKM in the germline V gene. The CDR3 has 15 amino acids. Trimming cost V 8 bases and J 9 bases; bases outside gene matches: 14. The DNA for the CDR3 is TGTGCCAGCGACCGACGGGACAGGGATACGAGTGAGCAGTTCTTC. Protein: CASDRRDRDTSEQFF.